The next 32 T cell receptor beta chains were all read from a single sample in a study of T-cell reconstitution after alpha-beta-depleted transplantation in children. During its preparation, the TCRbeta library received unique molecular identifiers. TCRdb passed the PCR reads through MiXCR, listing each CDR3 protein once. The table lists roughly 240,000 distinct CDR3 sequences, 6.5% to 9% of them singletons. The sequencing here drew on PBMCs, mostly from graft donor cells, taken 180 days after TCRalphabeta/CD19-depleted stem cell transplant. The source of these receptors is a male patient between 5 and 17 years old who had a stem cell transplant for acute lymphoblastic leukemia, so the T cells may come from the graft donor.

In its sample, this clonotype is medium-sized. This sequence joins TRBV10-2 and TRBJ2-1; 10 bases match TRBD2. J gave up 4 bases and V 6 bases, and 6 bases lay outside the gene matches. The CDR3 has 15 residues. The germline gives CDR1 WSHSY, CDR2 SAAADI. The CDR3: CASRGSGGKYNEQFF. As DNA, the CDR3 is TGCGCCAGCAGGGGTAGCGGGGGGAAATACAATGAGCAGTTCTTC.

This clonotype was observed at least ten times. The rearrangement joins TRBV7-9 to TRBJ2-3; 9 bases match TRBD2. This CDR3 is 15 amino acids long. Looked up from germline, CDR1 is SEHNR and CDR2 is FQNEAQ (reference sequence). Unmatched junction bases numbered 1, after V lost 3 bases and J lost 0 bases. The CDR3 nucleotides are TGTGCCAGCAGCTTCGCGGGGGGGAGCACAGATACGCAGTATTTT. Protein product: CASSFAGGSTDTQYF.

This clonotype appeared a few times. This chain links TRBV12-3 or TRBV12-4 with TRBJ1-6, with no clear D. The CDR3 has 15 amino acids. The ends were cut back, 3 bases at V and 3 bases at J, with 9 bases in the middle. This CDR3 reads CASSFQDGYNSPLHF. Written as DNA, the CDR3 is TGTGCCAGCAGTTTCCAGGACGGCTATAATTCACCCCTCCACTTT.

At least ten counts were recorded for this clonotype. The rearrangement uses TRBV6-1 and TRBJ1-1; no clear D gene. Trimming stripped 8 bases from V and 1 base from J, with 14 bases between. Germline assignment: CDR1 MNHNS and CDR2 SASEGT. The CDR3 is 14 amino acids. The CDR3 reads CASPHEAGNTEAFF. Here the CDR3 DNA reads TGTGCCAGCCCTCACGAGGCGGGGAACACTGAAGCTTTCTTT.

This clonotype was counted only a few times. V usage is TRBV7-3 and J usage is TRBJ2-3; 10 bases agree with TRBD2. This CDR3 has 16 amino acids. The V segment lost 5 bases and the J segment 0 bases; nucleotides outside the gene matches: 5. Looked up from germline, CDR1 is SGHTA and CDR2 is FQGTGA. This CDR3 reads CASSRAGGSSTDTQYF. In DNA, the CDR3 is TGTGCCAGCAGCCGAGCGGGGGGGTCTAGCACAGATACGCAGTATTTT.

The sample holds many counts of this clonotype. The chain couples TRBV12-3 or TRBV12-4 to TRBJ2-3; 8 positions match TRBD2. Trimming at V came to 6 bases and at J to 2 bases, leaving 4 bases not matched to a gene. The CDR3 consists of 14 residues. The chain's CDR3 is CASRSGGFTDTQYF. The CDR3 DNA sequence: TGTGCCAGCAGGAGCGGGGGTTTCACAGATACGCAGTATTTT.

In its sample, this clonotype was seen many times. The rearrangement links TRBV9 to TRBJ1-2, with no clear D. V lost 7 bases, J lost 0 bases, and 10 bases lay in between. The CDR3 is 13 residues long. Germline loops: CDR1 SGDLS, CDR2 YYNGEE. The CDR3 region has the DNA TGTGCCAGCGGTCAGACCACTAACTATGGCTACACCTTC. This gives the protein CASGQTTNYGYTF.

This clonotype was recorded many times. This CDR3 reads CASGTGQGAHIQYF. Here the CDR3 DNA reads TGCGCCAGCGGTACGGGACAGGGGGCCCACATTCAGTACTTC. This chain joins TRBV5-1 and TRBJ2-4; 12 bases match TRBD1. J was trimmed by 8 bases and V by 7 bases; bases with no gene match: 7. The CDR3 contains 14 residues. Germline CDR1 and CDR2: SGHRS and YFSETQ. Looking up the rest from reference TRBV5-1 and TRBJ2-4 gives the full variable domain: KAGVTQTPRYLIKTRGQQVTLSCSPISGHRSVSWYQQTPGQGLQFLFEYFSETQRNKGNFPGRFSGRQFSNSRSEMNVSTLELGDSALYLCASGTGQGAHIQYFGAGTRLSVL.

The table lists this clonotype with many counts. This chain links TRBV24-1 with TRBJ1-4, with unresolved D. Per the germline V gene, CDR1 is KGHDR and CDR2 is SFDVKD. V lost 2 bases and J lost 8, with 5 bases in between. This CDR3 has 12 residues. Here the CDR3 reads CATSDSFEKLFF. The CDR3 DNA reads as TGTGCCACCAGTGATTCGTTCGAAAAACTGTTTTTT.

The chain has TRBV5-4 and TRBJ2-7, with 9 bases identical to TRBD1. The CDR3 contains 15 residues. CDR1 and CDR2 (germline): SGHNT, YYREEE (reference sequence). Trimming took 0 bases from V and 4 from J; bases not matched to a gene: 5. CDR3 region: CASSLAGTGWYEQYF. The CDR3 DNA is TGTGCCAGCAGCTTGGCTGGGACAGGGTGGTACGAGCAGTACTTC.

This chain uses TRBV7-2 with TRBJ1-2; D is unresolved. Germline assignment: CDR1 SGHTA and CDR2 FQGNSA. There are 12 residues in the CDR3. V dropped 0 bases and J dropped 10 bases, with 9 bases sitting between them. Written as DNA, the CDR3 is TGTGCCAGCAGCTTAGCGTCCATCGTCTACACCTTC. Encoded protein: CASSLASIVYTF. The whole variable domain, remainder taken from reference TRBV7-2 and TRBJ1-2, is GAGVSQSPSNKVTEKGKDVELRCDPISGHTALYWYRQSLGQGLEFLIYFQGNSAPDKSGLPSDRFSAERTGGSVSTLTIQRTQQEDSAVYLCASSLASIVYTFGSGTRLTVV.

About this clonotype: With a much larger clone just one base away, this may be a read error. The CDR3 DNA reads TGTGCCAGCAATCCAGGGGTCAATCAGCCCCAGCATTTT. Encoded protein: CASNPGVNQPQHF. The chain combines TRBV28 with TRBJ1-5, with D perhaps matching TRBD1 (6 bases). With 7 bases removed from V and 3 bases from J, the gap between germline ends came to 10 bases. Germline loops: CDR1 MDHEN, CDR2 SYDVKM. The CDR3 contains 13 residues.

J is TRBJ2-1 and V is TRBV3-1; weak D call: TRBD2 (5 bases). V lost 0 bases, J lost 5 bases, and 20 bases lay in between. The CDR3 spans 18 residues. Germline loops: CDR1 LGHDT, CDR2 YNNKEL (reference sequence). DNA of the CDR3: TGTGCCAGCAGCCAAGAAAACCCCTCCCTAGCTCCAGACAATGAGCAGTTCTTC. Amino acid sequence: CASSQENPSLAPDNEQFF.

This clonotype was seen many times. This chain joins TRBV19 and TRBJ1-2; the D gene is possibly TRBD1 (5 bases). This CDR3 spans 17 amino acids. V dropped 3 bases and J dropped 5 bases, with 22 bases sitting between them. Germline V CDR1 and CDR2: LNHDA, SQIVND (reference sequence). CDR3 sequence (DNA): TGTGCCAGTAGTATTCGGGACGGCGGTCCAAAACAATATGGCTACACCTTC. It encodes CASSIRDGGPKQYGYTF.

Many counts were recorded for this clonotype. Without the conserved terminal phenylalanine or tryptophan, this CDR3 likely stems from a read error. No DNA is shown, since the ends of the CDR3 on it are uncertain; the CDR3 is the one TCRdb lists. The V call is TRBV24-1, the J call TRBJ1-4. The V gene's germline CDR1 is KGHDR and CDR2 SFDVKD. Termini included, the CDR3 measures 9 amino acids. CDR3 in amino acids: CATSDSALV.

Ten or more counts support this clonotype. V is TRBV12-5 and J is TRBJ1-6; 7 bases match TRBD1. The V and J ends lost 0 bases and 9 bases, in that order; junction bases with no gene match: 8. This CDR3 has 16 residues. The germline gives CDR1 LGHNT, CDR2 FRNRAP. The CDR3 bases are TGTGCTAGTGGTTTGGTGGCAGGGGGAATCGGTTCACCCCTCCACTTT. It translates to CASGLVAGGIGSPLHF.

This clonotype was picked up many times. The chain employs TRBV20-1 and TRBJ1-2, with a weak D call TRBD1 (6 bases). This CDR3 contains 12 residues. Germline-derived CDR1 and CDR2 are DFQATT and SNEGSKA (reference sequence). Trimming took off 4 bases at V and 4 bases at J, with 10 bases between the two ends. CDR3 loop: CSAKGQLYGYTF. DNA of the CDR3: TGCAGTGCTAAAGGACAGCTCTATGGCTACACCTTC.

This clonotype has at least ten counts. The CDR3 region has the DNA TGTGCCAGCAGCCCTAAGGGCGGGGGCACAGATACGCAGTATTTT. This codes for CASSPKGGGTDTQYF. The genes are TRBV7-9 and TRBJ2-3; a possible D gene is TRBD2 (6 bases). The germline V gene encodes CDR1 SEHNR and CDR2 FQNEAQ (reference sequence). Trimming removed 5 bases at V and 1 base at J, with 13 bases between. The CDR3 contains 15 residues. Full variable domain (remainder filled in from reference TRBV7-9 and TRBJ2-3): DTGVSQNPRHKITKRGQNVTFRCDPISEHNRLYWYRQTLGQGPEFLTYFQNEAQLEKSRLLSDRFSAERPKGSFSTLEIQRTEQGDSAMYLCASSPKGGGTDTQYFGPGTRLTVL.

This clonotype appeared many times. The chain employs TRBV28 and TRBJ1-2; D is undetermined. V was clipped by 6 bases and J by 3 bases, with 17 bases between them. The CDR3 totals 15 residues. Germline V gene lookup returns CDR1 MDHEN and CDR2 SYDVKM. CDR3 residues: CASRSLRFPHYGYTF. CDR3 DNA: TGTGCCAGCAGGTCCCTCCGGTTTCCCCACTATGGCTACACCTTC.

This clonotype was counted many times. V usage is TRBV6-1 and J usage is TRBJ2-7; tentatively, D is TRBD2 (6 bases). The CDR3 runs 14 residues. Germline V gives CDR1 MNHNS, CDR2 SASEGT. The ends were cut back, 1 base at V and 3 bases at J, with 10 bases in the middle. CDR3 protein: CASSEVGTHYEQYF. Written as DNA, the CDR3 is TGTGCCAGCAGTGAAGTAGGGACTCACTACGAGCAGTACTTC.

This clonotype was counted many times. The DNA of the CDR3 is TGCAGTGCTTCAACTAGCCCCACCTCTAACGAGCAGTACTTC. Translated, it gives CSASTSPTSNEQYF. The chain links TRBV20-1 to TRBJ2-7, with TRBD2 as a possible D gene (6 bases). Germline V gene data show CDR1 as DFQATT and CDR2 as SNEGSKA (reference sequence). CDR3 length: 14 residues. V was pared by 5 bases and J by 5 bases, with 19 bases between.

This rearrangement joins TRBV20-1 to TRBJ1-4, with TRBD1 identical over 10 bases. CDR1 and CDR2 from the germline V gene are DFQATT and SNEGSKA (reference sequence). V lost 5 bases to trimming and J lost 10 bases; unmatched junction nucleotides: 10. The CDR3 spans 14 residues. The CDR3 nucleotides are TGCAGTGCTCCCGTCGGGACAGGGGTTGGAAAACTGTTTTTT. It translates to CSAPVGTGVGKLFF.

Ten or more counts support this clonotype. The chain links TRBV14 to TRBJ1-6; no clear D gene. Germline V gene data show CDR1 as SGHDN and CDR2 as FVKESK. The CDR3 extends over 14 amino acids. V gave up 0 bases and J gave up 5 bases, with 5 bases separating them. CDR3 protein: CASSQDRNNSPLHF. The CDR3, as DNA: TGTGCCAGCAGCCAAGATCGCAATAATTCACCCCTCCACTTT.

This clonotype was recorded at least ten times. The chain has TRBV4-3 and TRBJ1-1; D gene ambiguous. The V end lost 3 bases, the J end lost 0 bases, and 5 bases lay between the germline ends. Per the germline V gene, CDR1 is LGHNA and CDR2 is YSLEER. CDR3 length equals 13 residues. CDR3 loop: CASSQLLNTEAFF. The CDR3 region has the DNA TGCGCCAGCAGCCAGCTCCTGAACACTGAAGCTTTCTTT.

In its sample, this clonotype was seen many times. This CDR3 is CASSQDRFGAKNIQYF. The CDR3 nucleotides read TGCGCCAGCAGCCAAGACAGGTTTGGAGCCAAAAACATTCAGTACTTC. The V call is TRBV4-1, the J call TRBJ2-4; D remains ambiguous. The ends were cut back, 0 bases at V and 0 bases at J, with 9 bases in the middle. Looked up from germline, CDR1 is MGHRA and CDR2 is YSYEKL. CDR3 length equals 16 residues.

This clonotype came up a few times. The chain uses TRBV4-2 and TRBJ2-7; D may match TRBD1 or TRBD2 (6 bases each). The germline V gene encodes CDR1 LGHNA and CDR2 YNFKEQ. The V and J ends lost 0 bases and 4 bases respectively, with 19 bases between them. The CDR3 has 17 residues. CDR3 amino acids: CASSQDFPNSGAYEQYF. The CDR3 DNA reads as TGTGCCAGCAGCCAAGATTTCCCCAACTCGGGGGCTTACGAGCAGTACTTC.

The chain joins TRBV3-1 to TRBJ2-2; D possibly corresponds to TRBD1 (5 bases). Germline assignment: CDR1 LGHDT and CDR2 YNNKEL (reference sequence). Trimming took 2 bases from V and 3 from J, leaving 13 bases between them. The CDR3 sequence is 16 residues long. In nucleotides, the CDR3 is TGTGCCAGCAGCCAATTTGGGGCCGTTTACACCGGGGAGCTGTTTTTT. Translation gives CASSQFGAVYTGELFF.

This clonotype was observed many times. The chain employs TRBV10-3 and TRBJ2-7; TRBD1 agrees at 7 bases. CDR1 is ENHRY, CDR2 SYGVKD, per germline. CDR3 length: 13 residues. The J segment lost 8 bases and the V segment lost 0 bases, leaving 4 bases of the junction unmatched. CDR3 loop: CAISESPTGKQYF. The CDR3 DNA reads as TGTGCCATCAGTGAGTCGCCGACAGGGAAGCAGTACTTC.

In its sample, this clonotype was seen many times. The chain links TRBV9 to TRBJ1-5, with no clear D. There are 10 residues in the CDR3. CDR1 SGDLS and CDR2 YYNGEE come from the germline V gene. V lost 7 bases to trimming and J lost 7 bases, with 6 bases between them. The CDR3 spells CASRTQPQHF. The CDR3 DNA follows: TGTGCCAGCCGGACGCAGCCCCAGCATTTT. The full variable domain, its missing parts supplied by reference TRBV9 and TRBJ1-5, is DSGVTQTPKHLITATGQRVTLRCSPRSGDLSVYWYQQSLDQGLQFLIQYYNGEERAKGNILERFSAQQFPDLHSELNLSSLELGDSALYFCASRTQPQHFGDGTRLSIL.

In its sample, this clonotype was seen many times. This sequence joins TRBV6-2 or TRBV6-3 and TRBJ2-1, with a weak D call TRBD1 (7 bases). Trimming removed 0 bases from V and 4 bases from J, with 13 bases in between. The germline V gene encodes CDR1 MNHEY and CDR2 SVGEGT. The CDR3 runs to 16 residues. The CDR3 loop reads CASSYSRTGGYNEQFF. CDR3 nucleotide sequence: TGTGCCAGCAGTTACTCGAGGACAGGAGGGTACAATGAGCAGTTCTTC.

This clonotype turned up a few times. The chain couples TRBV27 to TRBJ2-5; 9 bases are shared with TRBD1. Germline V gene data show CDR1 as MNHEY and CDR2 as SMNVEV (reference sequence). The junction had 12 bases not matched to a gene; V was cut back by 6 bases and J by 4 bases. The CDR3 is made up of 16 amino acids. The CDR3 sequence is CASRPWGTGTGETQYF. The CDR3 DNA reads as TGTGCCAGCAGACCATGGGGGACAGGGACTGGAGAGACCCAGTACTTC.

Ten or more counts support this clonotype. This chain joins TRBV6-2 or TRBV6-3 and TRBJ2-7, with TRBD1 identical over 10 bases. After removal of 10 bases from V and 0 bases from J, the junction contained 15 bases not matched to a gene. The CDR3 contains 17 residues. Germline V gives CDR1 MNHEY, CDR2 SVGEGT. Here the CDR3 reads CATLLGTGASSSYEQYF. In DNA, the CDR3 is TGTGCCACCCTCTTAGGGACAGGGGCTTCGAGCTCCTACGAGCAGTACTTC.